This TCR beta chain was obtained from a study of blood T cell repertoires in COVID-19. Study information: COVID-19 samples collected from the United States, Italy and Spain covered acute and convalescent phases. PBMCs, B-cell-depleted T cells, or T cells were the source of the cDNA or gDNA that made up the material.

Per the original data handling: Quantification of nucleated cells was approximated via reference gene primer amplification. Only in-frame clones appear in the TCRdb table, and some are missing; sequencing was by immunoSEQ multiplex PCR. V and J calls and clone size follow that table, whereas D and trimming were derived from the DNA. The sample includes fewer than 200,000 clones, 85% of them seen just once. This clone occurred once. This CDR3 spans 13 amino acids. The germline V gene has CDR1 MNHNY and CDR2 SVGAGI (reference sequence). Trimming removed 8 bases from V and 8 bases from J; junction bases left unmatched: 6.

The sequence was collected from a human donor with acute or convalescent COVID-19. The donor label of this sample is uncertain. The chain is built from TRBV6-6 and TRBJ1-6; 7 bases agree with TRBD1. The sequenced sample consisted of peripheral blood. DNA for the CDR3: TGTGCCAGCCGAGAGGGGGCGGATTCACCCCTCCACTTT. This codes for CASREGADSPLHF.